This T cell receptor beta chain was recovered during a study of CD8+ T cells in alopecia areata. Study-level points and caveats: Having just one nonresponder leaves the connection between baseline CD8+ expansion and response unresolved. Researchers reported that TCR sharing among patients proved less clear than in mice, possibly HLA-linked.

Extracted RNA was reverse transcribed, and the resulting cDNA served as sequencing template. Libraries were prepared by immunoSEQ multiplex PCR; TCRdb keeps only in-frame clonotypes and omits some of them. The table has a few hundred thousand clones, around two fifths seen once. CDR3 size: 12 residues. CDR1 and CDR2 (germline): SQVTM, ANQGSEA. Trimming left V 4 bases short and J 3 bases short, with 9 bases between. The treatment is: oral pan-JAK inhibitor, 5-10 mg twice daily. The sample holds a few counts of this clone. Antigen specificity is unknown. The clonotype comes from a human donor with alopecia areata. The chain joins TRBV29-1 to TRBJ1-1; tentative D call: TRBD1 (5 bases). Specimen: CD4+ T cells sorted from blood, collected at roughly week 30, from a patient treated with tofacitinib. The CDR3: CSVGGTYTEAFF. CDR3 bases: TGCAGCGTTGGGGGCACCTACACTGAAGCTTTCTTT. Full variable domain (missing parts from reference TRBV29-1 and TRBJ1-1): SAVISQKPSRDICQRGTSLTIQCQVDSQVTMMFWYRQQPGQSLTLIATANQGSEATYESGFVIDKFPISRPNLTFSTLTVSNMSPEDSSIYLCSVGGTYTEAFFGQGTRLTVV.